Described below is a single T cell receptor (beta chain) sequence and its context. The junction and the germline gene differ at one end; a read error may be behind it. The data originate from a study of chemoradiotherapy in HPV16-positive cancers. Profiled with immunoSEQ multiplex PCR; TCRdb holds only in-frame clones, not every one. Here the sample spans approximately 23,000 clones, around 73% being singletons. Sampling took place from a patient who underwent chemoradiotherapy. The origin of this receptor is a human donor with HPV-associated anogenital cancer.

This CDR3 reads CASSIAGGALLF. CDR3 DNA sequence: TGCGCCAGCAGCATAGCTGGGGGGGCCTTGCTCTTC. This sequence joins TRBV5-1 and TRBJ2-1; D might be TRBD2 (7 bases). The CDR3 runs 12 residues. Germline CDR1 SGHRS, CDR2 YFSETQ.